This TCR beta chain was captured by sequencing in a study of molecular identifiers for immune sequencing clone quantification. This clonotype was recorded at least ten times. Its antigen is still unknown. CDR1 is MDHEN, CDR2 SYDVKM, per germline. CDR3 size: 12 residues. Trimming took off 6 bases at V and 6 bases at J, with 10 bases between the two ends. Sorted naive CD8 T cells were those defined as CD8+CD4-CCR7+CD45RA+. General study results and limits: Clones with over 20 RNA copies captured over 97% of effector molecules but under 1% of naive ones. Sizes of clones that are highly expanded could be underestimated (if identical TCR molecules share a barcode).

Making the bulk TCR libraries relied on previously described methods and listed TCR primers. TCRdb ran MiXCR on the PCR reads and lists one entry per CDR3 protein. The repertoire consists of some 680,000 distinct CDR3 sequences, with about 25% occurring once and the leading ten covering about 0.81%. The sample consisted of naive CD8+ T cells from blood, with Jurkat cell RNA spiked in. Subset indicated: FACS-sorted CD8+CD4-CCR7+CD45RA+ naive T cells. The clonotype originates from a human donor in good health. Some libraries in this study had Jurkat cell RNA spiked in. V is TRBV28 and J is TRBJ2-3; D uncertain. The CDR3 loop is CASRRTLDTQYF. The CDR3, as DNA: TGTGCCAGCAGACGGACGCTCGATACGCAGTATTTT.